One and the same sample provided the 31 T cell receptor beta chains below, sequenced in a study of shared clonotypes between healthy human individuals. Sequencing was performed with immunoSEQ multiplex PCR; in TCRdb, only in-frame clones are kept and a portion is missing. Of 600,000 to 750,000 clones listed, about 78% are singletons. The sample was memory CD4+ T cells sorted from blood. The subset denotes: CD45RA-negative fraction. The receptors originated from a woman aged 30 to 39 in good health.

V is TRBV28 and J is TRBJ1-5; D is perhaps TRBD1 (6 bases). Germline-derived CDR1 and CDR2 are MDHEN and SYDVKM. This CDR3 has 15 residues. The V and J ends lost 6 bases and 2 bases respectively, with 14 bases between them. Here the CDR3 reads CASRLTAGGNQPQHF. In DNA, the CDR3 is TGTGCCAGCAGGCTAACGGCAGGGGGCAATCAGCCCCAGCATTTT.

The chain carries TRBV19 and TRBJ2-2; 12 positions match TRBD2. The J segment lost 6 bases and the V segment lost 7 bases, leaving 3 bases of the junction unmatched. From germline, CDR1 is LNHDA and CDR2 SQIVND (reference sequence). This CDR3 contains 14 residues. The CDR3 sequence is CASTSGRGPGELFF. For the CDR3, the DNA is TGTGCCAGTACTAGCGGGAGGGGTCCCGGGGAGCTGTTTTTT.

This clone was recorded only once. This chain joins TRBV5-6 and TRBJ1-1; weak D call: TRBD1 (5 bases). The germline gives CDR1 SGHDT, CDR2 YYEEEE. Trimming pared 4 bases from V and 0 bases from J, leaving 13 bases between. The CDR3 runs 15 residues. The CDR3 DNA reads TGTGCCAGCAGCCTAGGACACCTCCTGAACACTGAAGCTTTCTTT. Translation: CASSLGHLLNTEAFF. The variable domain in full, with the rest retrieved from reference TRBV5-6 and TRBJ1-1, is DAGVTQSPTHLIKTRGQQVTLRCSPKSGHDTVSWYQQALGQGPQFIFQYYEEEERQRGNFPDRFSGHQFPNYSSELNVNALLLGDSALYLCASSLGHLLNTEAFFGQGTRLTVV.

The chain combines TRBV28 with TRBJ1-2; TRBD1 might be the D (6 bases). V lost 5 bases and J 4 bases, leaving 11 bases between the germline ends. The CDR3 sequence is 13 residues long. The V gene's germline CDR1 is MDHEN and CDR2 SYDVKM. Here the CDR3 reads CASSNQGSYGYTF. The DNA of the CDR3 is TGTGCCAGCAGTAATCAGGGGAGCTATGGCTACACCTTC.

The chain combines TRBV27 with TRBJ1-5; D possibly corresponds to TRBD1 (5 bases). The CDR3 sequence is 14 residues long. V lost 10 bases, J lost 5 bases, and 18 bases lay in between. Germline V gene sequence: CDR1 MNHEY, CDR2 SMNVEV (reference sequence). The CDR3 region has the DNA TGTGCCACCCCGAGGGAGGGGCATCATCAGCCCCAGCATTTT. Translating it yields CATPREGHHQPQHF.

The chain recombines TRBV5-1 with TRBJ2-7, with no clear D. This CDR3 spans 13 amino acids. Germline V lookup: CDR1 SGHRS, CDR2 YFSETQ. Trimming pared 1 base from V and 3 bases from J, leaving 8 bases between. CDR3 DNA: TGCGCCAGCAGCTTGACGGATCACTACGAGCAGTACTTC. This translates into CASSLTDHYEQYF.

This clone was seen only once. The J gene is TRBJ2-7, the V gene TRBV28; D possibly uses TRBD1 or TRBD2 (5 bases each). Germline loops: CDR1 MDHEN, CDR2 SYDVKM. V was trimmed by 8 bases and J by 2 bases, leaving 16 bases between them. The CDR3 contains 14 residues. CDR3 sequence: CASWARDGAYEQYF. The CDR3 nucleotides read TGTGCCAGCTGGGCCCGGGACGGAGCCTACGAGCAGTACTTC.

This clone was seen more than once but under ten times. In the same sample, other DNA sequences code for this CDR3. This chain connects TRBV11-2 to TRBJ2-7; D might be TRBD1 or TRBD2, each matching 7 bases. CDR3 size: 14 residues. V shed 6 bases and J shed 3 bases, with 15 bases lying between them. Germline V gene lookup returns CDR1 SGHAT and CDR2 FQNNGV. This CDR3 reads CASSFQRDSYEQYF. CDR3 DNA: TGTGCCAGCAGTTTTCAGCGGGACAGCTACGAGCAGTACTTC.

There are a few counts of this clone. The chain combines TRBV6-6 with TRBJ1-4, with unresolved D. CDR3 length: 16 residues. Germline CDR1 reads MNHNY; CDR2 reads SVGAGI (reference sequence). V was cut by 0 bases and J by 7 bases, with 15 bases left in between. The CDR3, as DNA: TGTGCCAGCAGTTACTCGGAAGCCTCCCAAGGTGAAAAACTGTTTTTT. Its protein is CASSYSEASQGEKLFF.

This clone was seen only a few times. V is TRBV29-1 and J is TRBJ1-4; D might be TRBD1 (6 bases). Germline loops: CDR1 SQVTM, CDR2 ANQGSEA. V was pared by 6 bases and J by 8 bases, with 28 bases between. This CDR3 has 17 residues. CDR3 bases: TGCAGCGTCCTATCCTTCCACACTGGGGGGCTCAGAGAAAAACTGTTTTTT. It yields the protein CSVLSFHTGGLREKLFF.

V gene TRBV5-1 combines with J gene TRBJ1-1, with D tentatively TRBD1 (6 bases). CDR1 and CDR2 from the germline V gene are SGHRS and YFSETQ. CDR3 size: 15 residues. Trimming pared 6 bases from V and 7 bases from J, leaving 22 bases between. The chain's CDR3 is CASTSRTERSGEAFF. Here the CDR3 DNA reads TGCGCCAGCACCTCCCGGACAGAGAGATCTGGTGAAGCTTTCTTT.

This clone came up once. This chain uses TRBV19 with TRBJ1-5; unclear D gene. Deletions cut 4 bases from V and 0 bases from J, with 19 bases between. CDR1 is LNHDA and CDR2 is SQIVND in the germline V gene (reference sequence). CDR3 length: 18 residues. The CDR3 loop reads CASSTYPEVRYSNQPQHF. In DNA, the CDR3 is TGTGCCAGTAGTACCTATCCTGAGGTCCGATATAGCAATCAGCCCCAGCATTTT. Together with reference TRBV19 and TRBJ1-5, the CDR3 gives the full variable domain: DGGITQSPKYLFRKEGQNVTLSCEQNLNHDAMYWYRQDPGQGLRLIYYSQIVNDFQKGDIAEGYSVSREKKESFPLTVTSAQKNPTAFYLCASSTYPEVRYSNQPQHFGDGTRLSIL.

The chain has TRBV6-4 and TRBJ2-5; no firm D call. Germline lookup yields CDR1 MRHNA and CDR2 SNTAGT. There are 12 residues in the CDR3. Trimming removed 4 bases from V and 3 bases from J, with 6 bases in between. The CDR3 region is CASSGWKETQYF. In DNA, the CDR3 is TGTGCCAGCAGTGGCTGGAAAGAGACCCAGTACTTC.

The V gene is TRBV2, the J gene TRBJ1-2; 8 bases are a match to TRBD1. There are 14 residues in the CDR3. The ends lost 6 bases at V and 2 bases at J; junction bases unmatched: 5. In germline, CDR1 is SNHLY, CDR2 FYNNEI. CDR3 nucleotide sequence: TGTGCCAGCAGGGAGGACAGGGCGAACTATGGCTACACCTTC. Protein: CASREDRANYGYTF.

The CDR3: CATMGAVRHEQYF. The CDR3 nucleotides read TGTGCCACAATGGGGGCGGTTCGGCACGAGCAGTACTTC. This chain joins TRBV28 and TRBJ2-7; D is perhaps TRBD1 (6 bases). The length of the CDR3 is 13 residues. Trimming left V 10 bases short and J 5 bases short, with 18 bases between. Germline V gene lookup returns CDR1 MDHEN and CDR2 SYDVKM.

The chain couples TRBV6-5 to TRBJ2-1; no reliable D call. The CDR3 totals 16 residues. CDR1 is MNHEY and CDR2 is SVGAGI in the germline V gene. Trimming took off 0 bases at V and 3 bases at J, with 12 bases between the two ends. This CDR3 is CASSYSIPVSYNEQFF. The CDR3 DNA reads TGTGCCAGCAGTTACTCAATCCCGGTAAGCTACAATGAGCAGTTCTTC.

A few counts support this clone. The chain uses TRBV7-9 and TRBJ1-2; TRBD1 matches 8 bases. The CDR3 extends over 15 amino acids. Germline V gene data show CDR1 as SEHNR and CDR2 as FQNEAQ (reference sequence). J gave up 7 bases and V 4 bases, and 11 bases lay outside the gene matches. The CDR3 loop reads CASSSHSTGVGGYTF. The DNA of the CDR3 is TGTGCCAGCAGCTCCCATTCGACAGGGGTCGGTGGCTACACCTTC. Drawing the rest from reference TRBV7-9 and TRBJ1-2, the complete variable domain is DTGVSQNPRHKITKRGQNVTFRCDPISEHNRLYWYRQTLGQGPEFLTYFQNEAQLEKSRLLSDRFSAERPKGSFSTLEIQRTEQGDSAMYLCASSSHSTGVGGYTFGSGTRLTVV.

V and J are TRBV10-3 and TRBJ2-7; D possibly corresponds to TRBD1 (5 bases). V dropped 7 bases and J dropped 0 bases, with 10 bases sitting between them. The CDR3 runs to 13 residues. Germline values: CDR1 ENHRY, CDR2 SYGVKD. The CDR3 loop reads CAINEQVSYEQYF. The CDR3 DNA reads TGTGCCATCAATGAACAGGTCTCCTACGAGCAGTACTTC.

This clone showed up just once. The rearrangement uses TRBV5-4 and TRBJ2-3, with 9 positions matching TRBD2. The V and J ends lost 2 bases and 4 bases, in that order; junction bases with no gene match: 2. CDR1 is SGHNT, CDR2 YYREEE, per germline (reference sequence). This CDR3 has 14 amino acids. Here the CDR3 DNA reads TGTGCCAGCAGCTTACAGCGGGAGGCAGATACGCAGTATTTT. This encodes CASSLQREADTQYF.

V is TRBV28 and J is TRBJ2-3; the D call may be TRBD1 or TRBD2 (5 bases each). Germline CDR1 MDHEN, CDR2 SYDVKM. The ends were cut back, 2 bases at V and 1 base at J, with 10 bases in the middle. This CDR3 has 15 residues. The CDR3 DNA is TGTGCCAGCAGTTTACGGGGCTTCGGCACAGATACGCAGTATTTT. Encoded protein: CASSLRGFGTDTQYF.

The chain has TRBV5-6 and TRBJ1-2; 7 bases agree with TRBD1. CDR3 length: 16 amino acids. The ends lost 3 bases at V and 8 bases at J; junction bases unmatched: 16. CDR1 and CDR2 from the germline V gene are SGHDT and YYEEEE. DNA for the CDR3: TGTGCCAGCAGCTCGGGAGGGACAGCGCCCCGCCAAGGCTACACCTTC. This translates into CASSSGGTAPRQGYTF.

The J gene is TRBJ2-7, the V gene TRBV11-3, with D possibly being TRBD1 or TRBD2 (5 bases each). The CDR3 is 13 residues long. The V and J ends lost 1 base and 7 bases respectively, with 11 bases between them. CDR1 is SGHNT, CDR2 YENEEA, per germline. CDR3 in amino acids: CASSLGGFREQYF. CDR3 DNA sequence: TGTGCCAGCAGCTTAGGGGGGTTTCGGGAGCAGTACTTC.

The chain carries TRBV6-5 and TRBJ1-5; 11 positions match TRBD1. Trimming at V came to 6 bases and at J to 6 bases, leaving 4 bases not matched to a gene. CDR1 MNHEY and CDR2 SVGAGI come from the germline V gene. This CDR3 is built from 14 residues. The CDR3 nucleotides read TGTGCCAGCAGCCCGGACAGGGGGCTTCAGCCCCAGCATTTT. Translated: CASSPDRGLQPQHF.

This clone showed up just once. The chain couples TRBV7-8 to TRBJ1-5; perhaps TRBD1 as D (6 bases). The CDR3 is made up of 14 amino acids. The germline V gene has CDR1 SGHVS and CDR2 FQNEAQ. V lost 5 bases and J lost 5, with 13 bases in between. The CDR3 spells CASSRQGWDQPQHF. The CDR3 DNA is TGTGCCAGCAGCCGTCAGGGGTGGGATCAGCCCCAGCATTTT.

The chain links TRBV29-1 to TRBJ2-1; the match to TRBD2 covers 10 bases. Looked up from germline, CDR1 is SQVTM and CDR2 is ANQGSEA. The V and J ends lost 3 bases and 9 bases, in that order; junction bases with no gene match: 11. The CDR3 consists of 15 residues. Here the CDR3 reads CSVDLPSGRAPEQFF. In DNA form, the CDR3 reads TGCAGCGTTGATCTGCCAAGCGGGAGGGCCCCTGAGCAGTTCTTC.

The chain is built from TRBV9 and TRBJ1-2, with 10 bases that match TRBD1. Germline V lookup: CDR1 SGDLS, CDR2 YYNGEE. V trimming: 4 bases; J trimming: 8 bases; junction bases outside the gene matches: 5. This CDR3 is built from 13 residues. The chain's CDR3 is CASSLDRGQGYTF. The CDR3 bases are TGTGCCAGCAGCTTAGACAGGGGGCAAGGCTACACCTTC.

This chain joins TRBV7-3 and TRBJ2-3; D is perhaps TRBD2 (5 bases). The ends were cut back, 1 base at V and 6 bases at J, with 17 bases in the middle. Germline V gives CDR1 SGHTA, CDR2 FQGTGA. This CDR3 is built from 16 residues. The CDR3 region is CASSLNPGGRIDTQYF. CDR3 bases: TGTGCCAGCAGCTTAAATCCCGGCGGGCGGATTGATACGCAGTATTTT.

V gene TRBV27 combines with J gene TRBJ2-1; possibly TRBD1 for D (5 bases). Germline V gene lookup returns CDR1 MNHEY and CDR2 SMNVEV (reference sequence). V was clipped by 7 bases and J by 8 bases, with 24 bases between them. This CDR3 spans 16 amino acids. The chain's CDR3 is CASKTFQHLLRDEQFF. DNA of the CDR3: TGTGCCAGCAAAACCTTCCAGCACCTCCTCAGGGATGAGCAGTTCTTC.

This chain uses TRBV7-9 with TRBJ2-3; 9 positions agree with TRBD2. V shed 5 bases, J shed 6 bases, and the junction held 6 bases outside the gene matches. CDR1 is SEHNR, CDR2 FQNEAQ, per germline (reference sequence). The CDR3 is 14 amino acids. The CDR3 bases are TGTGCCAGCAGCGCGAGCGGGAGGTTGGATACGCAGTATTTT. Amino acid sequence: CASSASGRLDTQYF.

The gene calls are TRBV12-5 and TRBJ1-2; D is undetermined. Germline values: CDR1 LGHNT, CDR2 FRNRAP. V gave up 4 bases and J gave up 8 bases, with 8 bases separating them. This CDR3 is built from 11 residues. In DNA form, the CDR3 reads TGTGCTAGTGGTTCATCCACGGGCTACACCTTC. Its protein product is CASGSSTGYTF.

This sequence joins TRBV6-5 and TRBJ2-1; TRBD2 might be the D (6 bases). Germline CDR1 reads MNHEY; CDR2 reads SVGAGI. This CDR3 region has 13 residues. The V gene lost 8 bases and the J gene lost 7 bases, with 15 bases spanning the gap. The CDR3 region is CASSQGGSNEQFF. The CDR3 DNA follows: TGTGCCAGCTCGCAGGGAGGATCGAATGAGCAGTTCTTC.